This entry concerns a single T cell receptor beta chain. Produced via immunoSEQ multiplex PCR; TCRdb's table is partial and in-frame only. This table holds about 88,000 clones, under 95% found once. These data belong to a study of technical replicates of blood from a handful of donors. This CDR3 spans 18 amino acids. Per germline, CDR1 LNHDA and CDR2 SQIVND (reference sequence). The V gene end was trimmed by 3 bases and the J gene end by 8 bases; junction bases not matched to a gene: 16. Input material: T cells isolated from PBMCs. The chain uses TRBV19 and TRBJ2-4; the match to TRBD2 covers 10 bases. The receptor was derived from a human donor in good health. The CDR3 sequence is CASSIRPPSGGRGDIQYF. The DNA for the CDR3 is TGTGCCAGTAGTATTAGACCTCCTAGCGGGGGCCGCGGGGACATTCAGTACTTC.